This is a list of T cell receptor beta chains from one sample in a study of T cell changes during pregnancy in multiple sclerosis. Data came from immunoSEQ multiplex PCR; TCRdb stores just in-frame clones and leaves some out. Of tens of thousands of clones in the sample, around 90% were seen once. The specimen comprised peripheral blood, sampled in the second trimester of pregnancy. Receptors were obtained from a female donor with multiple sclerosis, enrolled in a pregnancy study. Each CDR3 is given with its conserved first and last residue. The D gene is left open where the match is weak. A row's size may be missing; if present it is once, few, many or a size class.

>.|.|TRBV28|TRBJ1-5|17
TGTGCCAGCAGTTTCCAAGTACAGGGCCGGAGCAATCAGCCCCAGCATTTT
CASSFQVQGRSNQPQHF
>.|TRBD1|TRBV10-3|TRBJ1-2|15
TGTGCCATCAGTGAGCGAGAGACAGGGTCATGGGGCTACACCTTC
CAISERETGSWGYTF
>.|TRBD1|TRBV2|TRBJ1-4|15
TGTGCCAGCGAGGGGACAGCTCAGAGCGCACGAAAACTGTTTTTT
CASEGTAQSARKLFF
>.|.|TRBV20-1|TRBJ2-7|11
TGCAGTGCTAGAAGAGGGAGCGAGCAGTACTTC
CSARRGSEQYF
>.|TRBD1|TRBV7-9|TRBJ2-5|15
TGTGCCAGCAGCGTCAGGACAGGTGTTAAAGAGACCCAGTACTTC
CASSVRTGVKETQYF
>.|.|TRBV9|TRBJ1-2|13
TGTGCCAGCAGCGCCTTCGAGGGCGGGGGCTACACCTTC
CASSAFEGGGYTF
>.|TRBD1|TRBV4-1|TRBJ2-3|15
TGCGCCAGCAGCCGCCGACAGGGGGCGGGAGATACGCAGTATTTT
CASSRRQGAGDTQYF
>.|.|TRBV7-3|TRBJ2-2|14
TGTGCCAGCAGCTTGCGGGGAGGCACCGGGGAGCTGTTTTTT
CASSLRGGTGELFF
>.|TRBD2|TRBV4-1|TRBJ2-3|17
TGCGCCAGCAGCCAAGAACGGGCTAGCGGGGGCACAGATACGCAGTATTTT
CASSQERASGGTDTQYF
>.|.|TRBV4-1|TRBJ2-1|13
TGCGCCAGCAGCCAAAGCCCCGGCAATGAGCAGTTCTTC
CASSQSPGNEQFF
>.|.|TRBV10-3|TRBJ2-7|13
TGTGCCATCAGTAATGGGCCCTCCTACGAGCAGTACTTC
CAISNGPSYEQYF
>.|.|TRBV5-1|TRBJ1-2|14
TGCGCCAGCAGCTTGGGGGCGACTAACTATGGCTACACCTTC
CASSLGATNYGYTF
>.|TRBD1|TRBV27|TRBJ2-2|15
TGTGCCAGCCGACGAACGGGACAGACGCTCGGGGAGCTGTTTTTT
CASRRTGQTLGELFF
>.|TRBD1|TRBV6-1|TRBJ1-2|14
TGTGCCAGCAGTGAGATAACAGGGGACTATGGCTACACCTTC
CASSEITGDYGYTF
>.|TRBD1|TRBV10-2|TRBJ1-2|16
TGCGCCAGCAGTCAAGGGACAGGGGGCGATCTGGGTGGCTACACCTTC
CASSQGTGGDLGGYTF
>.|.|TRBV19|TRBJ1-2|13
TGTGCCAGTACACCTACCCGGGTCTATGGCTACACCTTC
CASTPTRVYGYTF
>.|.|TRBV6-5|TRBJ1-4|16
TGTGCCAGCAGTTACTCGAGTTTTGTACGTTATGAAAAACTGTTTTTT
CASSYSSFVRYEKLFF
>.|TRBD2|TRBV5-1|TRBJ2-1|14
TGCGCCAGCAGCCAAGGACTAGCTTTGGATGAGCAGTTCTTC
CASSQGLALDEQFF
>.|.|TRBV7-2|TRBJ2-3|15
TGTGCCAGCAGCTCGGGGCAGGGACTCACAGATACGCAGTATTTT
CASSSGQGLTDTQYF
>.|TRBD1|TRBV7-9|TRBJ2-3|15
TGTGCCAGCAGCCGCGCGACAGGGTTAGGGGATACGCAGTATTTT
CASSRATGLGDTQYF
>.|.|TRBV7-9|TRBJ2-6|16
TGTGCCAGCAGCCTTCACCGACACTCTGGGGCCAACGTCCTGACTTTC
CASSLHRHSGANVLTF
>.|TRBD1|TRBV27|TRBJ2-7|14
TGTGCCAGCAGCTTCGCCGGGACAGGCTACGAGCAGTACTTC
CASSFAGTGYEQYF
>.|TRBD1|TRBV28|TRBJ1-2|14
TGTGCCAGCAGTTTGGAAGGGGGCTTACGTGGCTACACCTTC
CASSLEGGLRGYTF
>.|TRBD1|TRBV30|TRBJ2-2|13
TGTGCCTGGAGTGTAACAGGGGCCGGGGAGCTGTTTTTT
CAWSVTGAGELFF
>.|.|TRBV4-1|TRBJ2-7|17
TGCGCCAGCAGCCAAGAAGGTTACGGTTACAGCCCCTACGAGCAGTACTTC
CASSQEGYGYSPYEQYF
>.|.|TRBV15|TRBJ2-7|15
TGTGCCACCAGCAGAGATCTAGGGAGCTCCTACGAGCAGTACTTC
CATSRDLGSSYEQYF
>.|.|TRBV6-5|TRBJ1-2|13
TGTGCCAGCAGGACCAGGAGGAACTATGGCTACACCTTC
CASRTRRNYGYTF
>.|.|TRBV5-7|TRBJ1-4|16
TGTGCCAGCAGCTTGCGTTACAGGGCAACTAATGAAAAACTGTTTTTT
CASSLRYRATNEKLFF
>.|.|TRBV6-5|TRBJ1-5|15
TGTGCCAGCAGTCCAGGTAGTTATAGCAATCAGCCCCAGCATTTT
CASSPGSYSNQPQHF
>.|.|TRBV5-1|TRBJ1-2|13
TGCGCCAGCAGCGAAAGGGGGAACTATGGCTACACCTTC
CASSERGNYGYTF
>.|TRBD1|TRBV7-9|TRBJ1-2|13
TGTGCCAGCAGCACTGGACAGGACTATGGCTACACCTTC
CASSTGQDYGYTF
>.|.|TRBV7-3|TRBJ2-7|14
TGTGCCAGCAGCTTACAGGGCCTTGGCTACGAGCAGTACTTC
CASSLQGLGYEQYF
>.|TRBD2|TRBV5-1|TRBJ2-1|16
TGCGCCAGCAGCTTGGGATGGACTAGCGGGGCCAATGAGCAGTTCTTC
CASSLGWTSGANEQFF
>.|.|TRBV5-1|TRBJ2-3|13
TGCGCCAGCAGCTTGGGACTGACAGATACGCAGTATTTT
CASSLGLTDTQYF
>.|TRBD1|TRBV5-1|TRBJ2-7|13
TGCGCCAGCAGCTGGGGGACAGGGGCCAAGCAGTACTTC
CASSWGTGAKQYF
>once|.|TRBV9|TRBJ1-1|14
TGTGCCAGCAGCCCGGACGCACTAGGAACTGAAGCTTTCTTT
CASSPDALGTEAFF
>.|.|TRBV18|TRBJ2-7|12
TGTGCCAGCTCCCCTAGCTCCTACGAGCAGTACTTC
CASSPSSYEQYF
>once|.|TRBV9|TRBJ1-2|13
TGTGCCAGCAGCGTAAGCCCCGGGTATGGCTACACCTTC
CASSVSPGYGYTF
>few|.|TRBV30|TRBJ1-2|16
TGTGCCTGGAGTTCGACCGCCGGGACTCTTGCTTGGGGCTACACCTTC
CAWSSTAGTLAWGYTF
>.|TRBD1|TRBV18|TRBJ2-2|16
TGTGCCAGCTCGGGCGACAGGGGACCAAACACCGGGGAGCTGTTTTTT
CASSGDRGPNTGELFF
>.|TRBD1|TRBV11-1|TRBJ2-3|16
TGTGCCAGCAGCCCATCCGGGACAGGTGGCACAGATACGCAGTATTTT
CASSPSGTGGTDTQYF
>.|.|TRBV11-2|TRBJ2-3|14
TGTGCCAGCAGCTTAGAAGGACTCACAGATACGCAGTATTTT
CASSLEGLTDTQYF
>once|TRBD2|TRBV7-2|TRBJ2-7|17
TGTGCCAGCAGCTTTCTAACTAGCGGGGATGTGGTAGCCGAGCAGTACTTC
CASSFLTSGDVVAEQYF
>few|.|TRBV19|TRBJ1-5|17
TGTGCCAGTAGCCGTACCCGGGGGATATACAGCAATCAGCCCCAGCATTTT
CASSRTRGIYSNQPQHF
>.|.|TRBV6-5|TRBJ2-2|14
TGTGCCAGCAGTAAAGGACACTGGGACGGGGAGCTGTTTTTT
CASSKGHWDGELFF
>.|.|TRBV6-6|TRBJ1-1|15
TGTGCCAGCAGTTACTTAGACAGAGTGAACACTGAAGCTTTCTTT
CASSYLDRVNTEAFF
>once|.|TRBV9|TRBJ2-5|16
TGTGCCAGCAGCGTAGGACAGGTAGGGGAACAAGAGACCCAGTACTTC
CASSVGQVGEQETQYF
>.|TRBD1|TRBV28|TRBJ1-1|13
TGTGCCAGCAGCCTGACAGGGAGTAGTGTAGCTTTCTTT
CASSLTGSSVAFF
>few|.|TRBV9|TRBJ1-3|14
TGTGCCAGCAGCGTGGGGTCGGGAGGAAACACCATATATTTT
CASSVGSGGNTIYF
>few|TRBD2|TRBV7-6|TRBJ2-3|18
TGTGCCAGCAGCCCCTCTGGGGGTACTAGCGGGGGAAGAGATACGCAGTATTTT
CASSPSGGTSGGRDTQYF
>few|TRBD1|TRBV5-5|TRBJ1-2|13
TGTGCCAGCAGCCGGGACAGGGTCTATGGCTACACCTTC
CASSRDRVYGYTF
>.|.|TRBV5-1|TRBJ2-1|17
TGCGCCAGCAGCTTGGCTGTTGGCACCAGCTCCTACAATGAGCAGTTCTTC
CASSLAVGTSSYNEQFF
>.|TRBD1|TRBV5-6|TRBJ1-1|12
TGTGCCAGCACCAGGGGGACAGGGGAAGCTTTCTTT
CASTRGTGEAFF
>.|TRBD1|TRBV27|TRBJ1-2|16
TGTGCCAGCAACTCTCATGCGGGAACAGGGGGCTATGGCTACACCTTC
CASNSHAGTGGYGYTF